Each of the 17 T cell receptor beta chains below was sequenced from the same sample in a study of brain T cells in children with intractable seizures. The data were produced by immunoSEQ multiplex PCR, yet TCRdb's version contains in-frame clones alone and is incomplete. The table includes 78,000 or so clones, around nine tenths detected once. Sequencing was performed on peripheral blood, taken at surgery. The receptors shown here come from a girl aged 2 to 10 with Rasmussen encephalitis and intractable seizures.

With regard to this clone: Other nucleotide sequences from this sample produce the same CDR3. The chain carries TRBV24-1 and TRBJ1-5, with D possibly TRBD1 on 5 matching bases. There are 13 residues in the CDR3. Germline V CDR1 and CDR2: KGHDR, SFDVKD. V shed 3 bases and J shed 7 bases, with 9 bases lying between them. Here the CDR3 reads CATSDGGTQPQHF. In nucleotides, the CDR3 is TGTGCCACCAGTGATGGCGGGACCCAGCCCCAGCATTTT.

The chain recombines TRBV5-5 with TRBJ2-7; the match to TRBD1 covers 10 bases. Germline V lookup: CDR1 SGHKS, CDR2 YYEKEE (reference sequence). After removal of 1 base from V and 1 base from J, the junction contained 11 bases not matched to a gene. This CDR3 is built from 18 residues. The CDR3: CASSLTGQGHFGSYEQYF. CDR3 nucleotide sequence: TGTGCCAGCAGCTTGACGGGACAGGGGCATTTTGGGTCCTACGAGCAGTACTTC.

Worth noting for this clone: Other DNA sequences from this sample encode an identical CDR3 as well. The chain uses TRBV6-5 and TRBJ1-5; perhaps TRBD1 as D (6 bases). Trimming left V 2 bases short and J 2 bases short, with 7 bases between. Germline CDR1 and CDR2: MNHEY and SVGAGI. The length of the CDR3 is 14 residues. The CDR3 DNA sequence: TGTGCCAGCAGTTACAGGGGGGGCAATCAGCCCCAGCATTTT. This codes for CASSYRGGNQPQHF.

J is TRBJ2-7 and V is TRBV28; 8 nucleotides line up with TRBD2. CDR3 size: 18 residues. The germline V gene has CDR1 MDHEN and CDR2 SYDVKM. V lost 2 bases, J lost 0 bases, and 12 bases stayed unmatched. The chain's CDR3 is CASSLDVLADTSSYEQYF. The DNA of the CDR3 is TGTGCCAGCAGTTTAGATGTACTAGCGGACACTAGCTCCTACGAGCAGTACTTC.

This rearrangement joins TRBV9 to TRBJ2-2, with D hard to call. The CDR3 extends over 12 amino acids. V was cut by 1 base and J by 5 bases, with 3 bases left in between. Germline loops: CDR1 SGDLS, CDR2 YYNGEE. The CDR3 coding sequence is TGTGCCAGCAGCGTAAAAACCGGGGAGCTGTTTTTT. This translates into CASSVKTGELFF.

The J gene is TRBJ2-7, the V gene TRBV5-8; no reliable D call. From germline, CDR1 is SGHTS and CDR2 YDEGEE. This CDR3 contains 12 residues. The germline V and J ends were trimmed by 4 bases and 0 bases, with 5 bases remaining between them. This chain's CDR3 is CASSRFSYEQYF. As DNA, the CDR3 is TGTGCCAGCAGCCGATTCTCCTACGAGCAGTACTTC.

The chain carries TRBV19 and TRBJ1-5; tentative D call: TRBD1 (6 bases). CDR3 size: 13 residues. Germline loops: CDR1 LNHDA, CDR2 SQIVND (reference sequence). In DNA form, the CDR3 reads TGTGTGTCAGGGGCGCAGAGCGGACAGCCCCAGCATTTT. Its translation: CVSGAQSGQPQHF.

This clone was seen a few times. The V and J genes are TRBV10-3 and TRBJ1-5; 9 bases align to TRBD1. CDR1 ENHRY and CDR2 SYGVKD come from the germline V gene. CDR3 size: 15 residues. The V segment lost 10 bases and the J segment 0 bases; nucleotides outside the gene matches: 7. The CDR3 nucleotides read TGTGCCACCCAACAGGGGGCGGGTAGCAATCAGCCCCAGCATTTT. Its protein product is CATQQGAGSNQPQHF.

J is TRBJ1-5 and V is TRBV6-5, with TRBD1 matching 10 bases. This CDR3 is 14 amino acids long. Trimming removed 6 bases from V and 6 bases from J; junction bases left unmatched: 5. The germline V gene encodes CDR1 MNHEY and CDR2 SVGAGI. CDR3 residues: CASRSGTGVQPQHF. The DNA for the CDR3 is TGTGCCAGCAGATCCGGGACAGGGGTTCAGCCCCAGCATTTT.

CDR3 in amino acids: CASSGELALYNEQFF. The CDR3 DNA reads TGTGCCAGCAGCGGAGAACTAGCGCTTTACAATGAGCAGTTCTTC. The chain recombines TRBV7-8 with TRBJ2-1; 7 bases line up with TRBD2. V dropped 5 bases and J dropped 4; count of bases not matched to a gene: 8. CDR1 and CDR2 (germline): SGHVS, FQNEAQ. The CDR3 consists of 15 residues.

V is TRBV27 and J is TRBJ2-1; no clear D. CDR3 length: 13 amino acids. The germline CDR1 and CDR2 sequences are MNHEY and SMNVEV (reference sequence). V was clipped by 4 bases and J by 8 bases, with 12 bases between them. The CDR3 nucleotides read TGTGCCAGCAGTTCCGACCCTCCTTATGAGCAGTTCTTC. Translated: CASSSDPPYEQFF.

CDR3 nucleotides: TGTGCCAGCAGTTGGGGACTACAGACTACAGATACGCAGTATTTT. It is translated as CASSWGLQTTDTQYF. This chain joins TRBV6-2 or TRBV6-3 and TRBJ2-3; 7 nucleotides agree with TRBD2. This CDR3 comprises 15 residues. The ends lost 4 bases at V and 3 bases at J; junction bases unmatched: 7. From germline, CDR1 is MNHEY and CDR2 SVGEGT.

The genes are TRBV18 and TRBJ1-2; D gene unclear. Germline V gene lookup returns CDR1 KGHSH and CDR2 LQKENI. This CDR3 is built from 16 residues. The V gene lost 4 bases and the J gene lost 0 bases, with 15 bases spanning the gap. The CDR3 here is CASSLPRSPANYGYTF. CDR3 coding DNA: TGTGCCAGCTCACTCCCTAGGAGTCCAGCTAACTATGGCTACACCTTC.

The J gene is TRBJ1-1, the V gene TRBV7-3; the match to TRBD1 covers 8 bases. CDR1 is SGHTA and CDR2 is FQGTGA in the germline V gene. V shed 4 bases, J shed 5 bases, and the junction held 6 bases outside the gene matches. The CDR3 runs to 14 residues. CDR3 sequence: CASSSQGAGTEAFF. For the CDR3, the DNA is TGTGCCAGCAGCTCGCAGGGGGCCGGGACTGAAGCTTTCTTT.

This rearrangement joins TRBV25-1 to TRBJ1-3; 7 nucleotides match TRBD1. The germline CDR1 and CDR2 sequences are MGHDK and SYGVNS. This CDR3 comprises 16 residues. V dropped 3 bases and J dropped 0; count of bases not matched to a gene: 5. CDR3 in DNA: TGTGCCAGCAGTGATCAAACAGGGGACTCTGGAAACACCATATATTTT. This sequence encodes CASSDQTGDSGNTIYF. The variable domain in full, completed from reference TRBV25-1 and TRBJ1-3, reads EADIYQTPRYLVIGTGKKITLECSQTMGHDKMYWYQQDPGMELHLIHYSYGVNSTEKGDLSSESTVSRIRTEHFPLTLESARPSHTSQYLCASSDQTGDSGNTIYFGEGSWLTVV.

CDR3 in amino acids: CASSQGGSFLASYEQYF. As DNA, the CDR3 is TGCGCCAGCAGCCAAGGGGGGTCCTTCCTCGCTAGCTACGAGCAGTACTTC. The chain carries TRBV4-1 and TRBJ2-7, with D perhaps given as TRBD1 or TRBD2 (5 bases each). From germline, CDR1 is MGHRA and CDR2 YSYEKL. This CDR3 is built from 17 residues. V lost 1 base and J lost 3, with 19 bases in between.

J is TRBJ1-6 and V is TRBV3-1 (or the pseudogene TRBV3-2); no reliable D call. Per germline, CDR1 LGHDT and CDR2 YNNKEL (reference sequence). Trimming removed 3 bases at V and 10 bases at J, with 16 bases between. The CDR3 has 15 residues. CDR3 nucleotide sequence: TGTGCCAGCAGCCAGCTTGGGTCAACTAACTCACCCCTCCACTTT. Protein: CASSQLGSTNSPLHF.